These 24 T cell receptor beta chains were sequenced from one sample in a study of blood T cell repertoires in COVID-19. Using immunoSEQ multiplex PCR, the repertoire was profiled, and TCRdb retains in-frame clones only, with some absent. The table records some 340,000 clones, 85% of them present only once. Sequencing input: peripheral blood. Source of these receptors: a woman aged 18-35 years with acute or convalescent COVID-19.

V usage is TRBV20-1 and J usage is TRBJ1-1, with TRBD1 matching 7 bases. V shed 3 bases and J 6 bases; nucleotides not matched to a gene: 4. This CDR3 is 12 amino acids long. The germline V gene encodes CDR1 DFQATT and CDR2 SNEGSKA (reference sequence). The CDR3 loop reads CSASGGQSEAFF. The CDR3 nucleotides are TGCAGTGCTAGTGGGGGACAGTCTGAAGCTTTCTTT.

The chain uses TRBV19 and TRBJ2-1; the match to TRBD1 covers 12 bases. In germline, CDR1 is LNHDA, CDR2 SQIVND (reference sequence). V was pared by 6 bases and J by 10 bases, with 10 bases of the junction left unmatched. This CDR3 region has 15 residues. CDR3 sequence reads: CASRLDGTGGSEQFF. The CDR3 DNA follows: TGTGCCAGTAGACTAGACGGGACAGGGGGCTCGGAGCAGTTCTTC. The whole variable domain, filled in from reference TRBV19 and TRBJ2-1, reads DGGITQSPKYLFRKEGQNVTLSCEQNLNHDAMYWYRQDPGQGLRLIYYSQIVNDFQKGDIAEGYSVSREKKESFPLTVTSAQKNPTAFYLCASRLDGTGGSEQFFGPGTRLTVL.

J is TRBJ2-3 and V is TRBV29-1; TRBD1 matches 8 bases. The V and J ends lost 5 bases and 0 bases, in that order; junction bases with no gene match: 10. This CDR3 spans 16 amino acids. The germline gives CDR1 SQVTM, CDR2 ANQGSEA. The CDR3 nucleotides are TGCAGCGTTTCCCGGGACAGGACACCTAGCACAGATACGCAGTATTTT. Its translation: CSVSRDRTPSTDTQYF.

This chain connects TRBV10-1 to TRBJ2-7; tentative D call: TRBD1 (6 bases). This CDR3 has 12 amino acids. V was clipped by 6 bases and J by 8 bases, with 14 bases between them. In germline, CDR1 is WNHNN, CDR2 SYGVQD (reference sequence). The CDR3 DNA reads TGCGCCAGCAGCTTGTCCGGGACACAGCAGTACTTC. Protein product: CASSLSGTQQYF.

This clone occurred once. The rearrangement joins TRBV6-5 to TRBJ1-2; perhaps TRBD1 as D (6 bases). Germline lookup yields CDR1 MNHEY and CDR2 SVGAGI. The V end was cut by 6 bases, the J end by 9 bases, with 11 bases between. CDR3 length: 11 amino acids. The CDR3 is CASRRDTRYTF. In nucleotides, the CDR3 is TGTGCCAGCAGGAGGGACACCCGCTACACCTTC.

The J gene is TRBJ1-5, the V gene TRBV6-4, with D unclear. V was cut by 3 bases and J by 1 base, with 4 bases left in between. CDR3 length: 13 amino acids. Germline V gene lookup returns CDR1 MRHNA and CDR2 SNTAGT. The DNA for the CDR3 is TGTGCCAGCAGTGAGACAAGCAATCAGCCCCAGCATTTT. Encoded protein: CASSETSNQPQHF.

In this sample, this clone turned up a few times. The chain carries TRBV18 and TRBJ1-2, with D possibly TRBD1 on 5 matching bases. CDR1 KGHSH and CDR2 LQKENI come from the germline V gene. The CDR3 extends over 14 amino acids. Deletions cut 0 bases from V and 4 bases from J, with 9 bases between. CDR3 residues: CASSPPRDGYGYTF. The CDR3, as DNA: TGTGCCAGCTCACCACCGCGGGACGGCTATGGCTACACCTTC.

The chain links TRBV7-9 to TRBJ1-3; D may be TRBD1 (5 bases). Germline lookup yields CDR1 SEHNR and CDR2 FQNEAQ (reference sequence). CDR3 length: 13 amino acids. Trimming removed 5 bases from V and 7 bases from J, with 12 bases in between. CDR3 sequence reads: CASSLQGWNTIYF. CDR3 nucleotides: TGTGCCAGCAGCCTCCAGGGTTGGAACACCATATATTTT.

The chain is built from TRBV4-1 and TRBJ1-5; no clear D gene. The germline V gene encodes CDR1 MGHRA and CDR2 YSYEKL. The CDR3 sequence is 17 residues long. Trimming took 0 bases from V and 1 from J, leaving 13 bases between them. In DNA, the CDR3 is TGCGCCAGCAGCCAAGATTGGGCAACCGTGAGCAATCAGCCCCAGCATTTT. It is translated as CASSQDWATVSNQPQHF.

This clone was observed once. CDR3 region: CASSYGRTLNTEAFF. CDR3 sequence (DNA): TGCGCCAGCAGCTACGGACGGACACTGAACACTGAAGCTTTCTTT. The rearrangement links TRBV5-1 to TRBJ1-1, with a tentative D call TRBD1 (5 bases). Germline V gene data show CDR1 as SGHRS and CDR2 as YFSETQ. The V end lost 3 bases, the J end lost 0 bases, and 12 bases lay between the germline ends. The CDR3 contains 15 residues.

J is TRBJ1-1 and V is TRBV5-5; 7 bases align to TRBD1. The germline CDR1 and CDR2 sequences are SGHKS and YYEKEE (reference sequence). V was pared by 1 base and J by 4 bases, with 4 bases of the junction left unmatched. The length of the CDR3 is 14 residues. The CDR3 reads CASSLNRGGTEAFF. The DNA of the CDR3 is TGTGCCAGCAGCTTGAACAGGGGAGGCACTGAAGCTTTCTTT.

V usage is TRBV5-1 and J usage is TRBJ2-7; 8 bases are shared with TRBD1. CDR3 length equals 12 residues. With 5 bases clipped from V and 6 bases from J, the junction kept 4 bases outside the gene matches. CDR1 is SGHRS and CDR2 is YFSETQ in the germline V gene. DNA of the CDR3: TGCGCCAGCAGACCCGGACAGGGCGAGCAGTACTTC. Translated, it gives CASRPGQGEQYF.

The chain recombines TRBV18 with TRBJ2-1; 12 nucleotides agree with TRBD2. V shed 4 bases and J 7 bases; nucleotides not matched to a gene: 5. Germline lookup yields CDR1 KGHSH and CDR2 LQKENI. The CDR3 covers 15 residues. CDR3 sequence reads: CASSRTSGTRNEQFF. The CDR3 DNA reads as TGTGCCAGCTCACGGACTAGCGGGACGCGAAATGAGCAGTTCTTC.

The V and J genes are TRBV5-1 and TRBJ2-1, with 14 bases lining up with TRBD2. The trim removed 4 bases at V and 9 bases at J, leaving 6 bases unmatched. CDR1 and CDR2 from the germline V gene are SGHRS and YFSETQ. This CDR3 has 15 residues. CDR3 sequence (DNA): TGCGCCAGCAGCGAGACTAGCGGGGGGGTGGTTGAGCAGTTCTTC. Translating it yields CASSETSGGVVEQFF.

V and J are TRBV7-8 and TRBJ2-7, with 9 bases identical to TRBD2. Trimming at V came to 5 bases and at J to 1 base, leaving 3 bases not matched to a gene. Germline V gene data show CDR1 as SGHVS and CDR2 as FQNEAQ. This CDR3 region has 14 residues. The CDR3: CASSGSGSSYEQYF. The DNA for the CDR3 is TGTGCCAGCAGCGGTAGCGGGAGTTCCTACGAGCAGTACTTC.

CDR3 sequence: CATATGTNRAEQFF. The CDR3 DNA follows: TGTGCCACCGCAACCGGGACTAATCGTGCTGAGCAGTTCTTC. The chain combines TRBV24-1 with TRBJ2-1; 7 bases fit TRBD2. Unmatched junction bases numbered 13, after V lost 9 bases and J lost 9 bases. Germline-derived CDR1 and CDR2 are KGHDR and SFDVKD. The CDR3 is 14 residues long.

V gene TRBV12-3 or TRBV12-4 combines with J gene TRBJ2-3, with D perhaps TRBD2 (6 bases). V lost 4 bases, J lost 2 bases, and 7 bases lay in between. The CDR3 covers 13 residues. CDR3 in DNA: TGTGCCAGCAGTTGGACTACCACAGATACGCAGTATTTT. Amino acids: CASSWTTTDTQYF.

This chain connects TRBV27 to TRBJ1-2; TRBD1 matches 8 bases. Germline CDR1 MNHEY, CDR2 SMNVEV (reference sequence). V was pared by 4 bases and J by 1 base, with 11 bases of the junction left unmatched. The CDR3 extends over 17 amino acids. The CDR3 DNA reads TGTGCCAGCAGTTACCTCCCTGGACAGGGAAGTAACTATGGCTACACCTTC. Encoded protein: CASSYLPGQGSNYGYTF.

CDR3 region: CASSGTGGGIRTEAFF. The CDR3 bases are TGTGCCAGCAGTGGGACAGGGGGCGGGATTCGCACTGAAGCTTTCTTT. The chain combines TRBV25-1 with TRBJ1-1; TRBD1 matches at 11 bases. Germline V lookup: CDR1 MGHDK, CDR2 SYGVNS. Germline trimming cut 4 bases from V and 4 bases from J; bases unmatched to any gene: 8. There are 16 residues in the CDR3.

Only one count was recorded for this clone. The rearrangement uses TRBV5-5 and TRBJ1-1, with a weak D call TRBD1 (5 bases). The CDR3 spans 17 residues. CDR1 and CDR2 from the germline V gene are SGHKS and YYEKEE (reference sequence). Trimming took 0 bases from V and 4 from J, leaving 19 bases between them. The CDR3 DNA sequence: TGTGCCAGCAGCTTGGGACGACCTCAGGGCAGTCGCACTGAAGCTTTCTTT. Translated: CASSLGRPQGSRTEAFF.

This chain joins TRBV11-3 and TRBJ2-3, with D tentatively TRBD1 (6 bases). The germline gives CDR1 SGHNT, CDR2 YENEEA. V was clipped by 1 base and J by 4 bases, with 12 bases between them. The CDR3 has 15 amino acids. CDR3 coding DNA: TGTGCCAGCAGCTTAGCCGTTGGACAGCCAGATACGCAGTATTTT. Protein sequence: CASSLAVGQPDTQYF.

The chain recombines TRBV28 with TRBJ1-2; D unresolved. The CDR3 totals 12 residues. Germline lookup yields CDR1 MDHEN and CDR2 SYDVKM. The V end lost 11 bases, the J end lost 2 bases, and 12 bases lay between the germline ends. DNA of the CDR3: TGTGCCTGCACCAGGTCCAACTATGGCTACACCTTC. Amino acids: CACTRSNYGYTF.

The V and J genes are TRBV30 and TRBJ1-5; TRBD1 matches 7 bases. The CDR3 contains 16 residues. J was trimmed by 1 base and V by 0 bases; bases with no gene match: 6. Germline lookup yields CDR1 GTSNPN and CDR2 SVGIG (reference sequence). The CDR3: CAWSVLTGVSNQPQHF. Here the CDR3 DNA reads TGTGCCTGGAGTGTACTCACAGGGGTAAGCAATCAGCCCCAGCATTTT.

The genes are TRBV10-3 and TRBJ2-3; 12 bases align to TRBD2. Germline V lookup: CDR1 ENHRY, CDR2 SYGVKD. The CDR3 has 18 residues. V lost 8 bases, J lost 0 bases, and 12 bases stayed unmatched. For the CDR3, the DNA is TGTGCCATCGGATCGCTAGCGGGAGGGCCTTATAGCACAGATACGCAGTATTTT. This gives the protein CAIGSLAGGPYSTDTQYF.